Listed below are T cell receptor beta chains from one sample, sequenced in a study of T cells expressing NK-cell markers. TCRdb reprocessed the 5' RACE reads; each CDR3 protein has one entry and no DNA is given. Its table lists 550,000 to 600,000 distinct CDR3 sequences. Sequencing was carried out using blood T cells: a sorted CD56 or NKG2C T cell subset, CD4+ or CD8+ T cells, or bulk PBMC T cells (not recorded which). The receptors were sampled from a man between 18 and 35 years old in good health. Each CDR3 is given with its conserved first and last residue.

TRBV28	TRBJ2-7	CASSLRGTVLQQYF
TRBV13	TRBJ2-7	CASSQTSGDYEQYF
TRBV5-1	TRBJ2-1	CASSLSGTSEYNEQFF
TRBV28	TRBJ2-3	CASSVPTRPSGVDYTDTQYF
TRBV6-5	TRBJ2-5	CASSSISGRAGDETQYF
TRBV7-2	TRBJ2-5	CASSLGSGRGGETQYF
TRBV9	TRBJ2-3	CASSVVASTDTQYF
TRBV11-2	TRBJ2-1	CASSPRVGRDYNEQFF
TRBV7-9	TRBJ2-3	CASSSLQREGGQYF
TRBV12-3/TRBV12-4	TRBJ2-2	CASLKSGELFF
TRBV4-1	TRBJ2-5	CASSQGPQGAQETQYF
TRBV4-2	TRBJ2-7	CASSQDSFEQYF
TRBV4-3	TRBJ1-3	CASSQDRIRGMGDNTIYF
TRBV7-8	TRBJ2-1	CASSYPGTGLFF
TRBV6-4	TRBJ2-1	CASSDLGGGNEQFF
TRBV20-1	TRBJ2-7	CSANHISDGLHSYEQYF
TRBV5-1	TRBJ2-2	CASNLEGRSTGELFF
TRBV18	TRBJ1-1	CASSPGQGTTEAFF
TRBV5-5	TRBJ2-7	CASSFQSPYEQYF
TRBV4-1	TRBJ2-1	CASREREYWREQFF
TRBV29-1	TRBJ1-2	CSVSSSNYGYTF
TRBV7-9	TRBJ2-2	CASSLDTGGDTGELFF
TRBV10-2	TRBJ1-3	CASTGDQQNSGNTIYF
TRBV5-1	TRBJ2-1	CASSQRESKEQFF
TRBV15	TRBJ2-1	CATSFPRGGYNEQFF